What follows are 13 T cell receptor beta chains derived from one specimen sequenced in a study of cytomegalovirus exposure and HLA in healthy donors. Primers included in the PCR were 60 Vbeta and 13 Jbeta primers. Only in-frame clones appear in the TCRdb table, and some are missing; sequencing was by immunoSEQ multiplex PCR. The sample records 150,000 to 200,000 clones, about 76% being singletons. Material: PBMCs. All receptors derive from a male donor in good health and CMV-seropositive.

This rearrangement joins TRBV15 to TRBJ2-3, with 9 bases matching TRBD2. This CDR3 has 18 residues. Germline V gene data show CDR1 as LNHNV and CDR2 as YYDKDF (reference sequence). After removal of 0 bases from V and 4 bases from J, the junction contained 11 bases not matched to a gene. CDR3 sequence: CATSRDWVAGVTADTQYF. CDR3 bases: TGTGCCACCAGCAGAGATTGGGTAGCGGGAGTAACGGCAGATACGCAGTATTTT.

This clone was observed once. The chain links TRBV18 to TRBJ2-5; 9 bases are shared with TRBD2. CDR1 and CDR2 from the germline V gene are KGHSH and LQKENI. The J segment lost 5 bases and the V segment lost 4 bases, leaving 14 bases of the junction unmatched. The CDR3 extends over 17 amino acids. The CDR3 region is CASSRNPSGVPGETQYF. The CDR3, as DNA: TGTGCCAGCTCACGTAATCCTAGCGGGGTCCCTGGGGAGACCCAGTACTTC.

The chain employs TRBV18 and TRBJ1-3; possibly TRBD1 for D (5 bases). The germline CDR1 and CDR2 sequences are KGHSH and LQKENI. The ends were cut back, 5 bases at V and 0 bases at J, with 17 bases in the middle. The CDR3 loop spans 17 amino acids. The chain's CDR3 is CASSSSAPQGSGNTIYF. CDR3 DNA: TGTGCCAGCTCATCATCCGCCCCGCAGGGCTCTGGAAACACCATATATTTT.

The table lists this clone with a count of one. The chain has TRBV6-1 and TRBJ2-7; no clear D. The CDR3 sequence is 13 residues long. Germline CDR1 MNHNS, CDR2 SASEGT. V lost 7 bases, J lost 5 bases, and 15 bases lay in between. The CDR3, as DNA: TGTGCCAGCACCAAAGTGCGGATTGACGAGCAGTACTTC. This encodes CASTKVRIDEQYF.

The chain recombines TRBV5-1 with TRBJ1-5; 7 bases agree with TRBD1. Looked up from germline, CDR1 is SGHRS and CDR2 is YFSETQ. CDR3 length: 15 amino acids. J gave up 4 bases and V 0 bases, and 4 bases lay outside the gene matches. The CDR3 coding sequence is TGCGCCAGCAGCTTGGGGGACAGCCCGAATCAGCCCCAGCATTTT. It is translated as CASSLGDSPNQPQHF.

The chain joins TRBV5-5 to TRBJ2-1, with D possibly being TRBD1 (5 bases). The CDR3 covers 16 residues. The V end lost 4 bases, the J end lost 4 bases, and 18 bases lay between the germline ends. The germline V gene has CDR1 SGHKS and CDR2 YYEKEE (reference sequence). The CDR3, as DNA: TGTGCCAGCAGCGTGACCTTGGGGCCGGTTTACAATGAGCAGTTCTTC. Protein: CASSVTLGPVYNEQFF.

This sequence joins TRBV7-3 and TRBJ2-3; TRBD1 is a possible D gene (7 bases). The V and J ends lost 8 bases and 6 bases respectively, with 15 bases between them. Germline V gene sequence: CDR1 SGHTA, CDR2 FQGTGA. The CDR3 consists of 13 residues. This CDR3 is CASRSGGQDTQYF. In DNA form, the CDR3 reads TGTGCCAGCCGTTCAGGGGGGCAGGATACGCAGTATTTT.

This clone turned up a few times. This chain links TRBV7-9 with TRBJ1-2; D unresolved. The CDR3 is 14 residues long. Trimming left V 6 bases short and J 7 bases short, with 18 bases between. In germline, CDR1 is SEHNR, CDR2 FQNEAQ (reference sequence). CDR3 nucleotides: TGTGCCAGCAGGCAAACCCCTCGAGGAAGTGGCTACACCTTC. Encoded protein: CASRQTPRGSGYTF.

This sequence joins TRBV11-2 and TRBJ1-1; TRBD1 matches at 7 bases. Germline V gives CDR1 SGHAT, CDR2 FQNNGV. The CDR3 is 16 amino acids. With 1 base clipped from V and 3 bases from J, the junction kept 8 bases outside the gene matches. The CDR3, as DNA: TGTGCCAGCAGCTTAGCCCGAGGGGGCGCCTACACTGAAGCTTTCTTT. It codes for CASSLARGGAYTEAFF.

This clone came up a few times. The chain couples TRBV21-1 to TRBJ2-7; TRBD1, the table's D call, lacks a check against the DNA. TRBV21-1 is a pseudogene locus. CDR3 size: 13 residues. This CDR3 is CASSKELTGKQYF. In nucleotides, the CDR3 is TGTGCCAGCAGCAAAGAGTTAACAGGGAAACAGTACTTC.

This chain uses TRBV9 with TRBJ1-1; TRBD1 matches at 8 bases. Germline V gene data show CDR1 as SGDLS and CDR2 as YYNGEE. The CDR3 contains 14 residues. Losses at the gene ends were 2 bases for V and 2 bases for J; bases not matched to a gene: 2. CDR3 sequence reads: CASSVGQVNTEAFF. The CDR3 region has the DNA TGTGCCAGCAGCGTGGGACAGGTCAACACTGAAGCTTTCTTT.

This sequence joins TRBV7-2 and TRBJ1-5, with D perhaps TRBD1 (5 bases). This CDR3 region has 14 residues. CDR1 and CDR2 (germline): SGHTA, FQGNSA. V gave up 2 bases and J gave up 4 bases, with 9 bases separating them. The CDR3 protein is CASSLWGVNQPQHF. The DNA for the CDR3 is TGTGCCAGCAGCTTATGGGGGGTAAATCAGCCCCAGCATTTT.

The rearrangement uses TRBV5-4 and TRBJ2-1; 7 bases align to TRBD2. The CDR3 is 15 amino acids. V shed 1 base and J 1 base; nucleotides not matched to a gene: 2. Germline values: CDR1 SGHNT, CDR2 YYREEE (reference sequence). CDR3 loop: CASSLLGGSYNEQFF. The DNA for the CDR3 is TGTGCCAGCAGCTTGTTGGGGGGGTCCTACAATGAGCAGTTCTTC.